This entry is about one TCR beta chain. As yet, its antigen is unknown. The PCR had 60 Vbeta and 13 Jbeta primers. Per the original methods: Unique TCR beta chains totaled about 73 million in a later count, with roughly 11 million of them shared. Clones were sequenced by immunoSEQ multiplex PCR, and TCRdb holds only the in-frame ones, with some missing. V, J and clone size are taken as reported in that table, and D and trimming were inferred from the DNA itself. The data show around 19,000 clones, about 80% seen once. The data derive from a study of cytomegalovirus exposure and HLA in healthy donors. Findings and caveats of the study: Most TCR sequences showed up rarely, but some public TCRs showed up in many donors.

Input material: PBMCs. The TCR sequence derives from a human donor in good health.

The CDR3 sequence is CASSSLNRGEKLFF. CDR3 DNA sequence: TGCGCCAGCAGCTCGCTCAATAGGGGGGAAAAACTGTTTTTT. This sequence joins TRBV5-1 and TRBJ1-4, with D possibly TRBD1 on 6 matching bases. CDR1 is SGHRS and CDR2 is YFSETQ in the germline V gene. CDR3 length equals 14 residues. V lost 3 bases and J lost 8, with 14 bases in between.